Listed below are T cell receptor beta chains from one sample, sequenced in a study of T cells after yellow fever vaccination. Using its own MiXCR run on the 5' RACE reads, TCRdb lists one record per CDR3 protein. The data show over 100,000 distinct CDR3 sequences, 7.5% to 9.5% seen once. The specimen comprised CD8+ T cells sorted from PBMCs, sampled 45 days after the yellow fever booster vaccination. These receptor sequences come from a man aged 30-40 years who received the YFV17D yellow fever vaccine. Each CDR3 is given with its conserved first and last residue. A D gene is named only where the DNA matches it firmly. Clone size is shown for a subset of rows, as once, few, many or a class of expanded clone.

DNA: TGTGCCAGCTCACCGAGTGACAGGGTCGAAGAGCAGTACTTC
CDR3: CASSPSDRVEEQYF
D: TRBD1
V: TRBV18
size: many
J: TRBJ2-7

DNA: TGCGCCAGCAGCTTGGCCTTACTAGGGGGCGGCACTGAAGCTTTCTTT
CDR3: CASSLALLGGGTEAFF
D: TRBD1
V: TRBV5-1
size: many
J: TRBJ1-1

DNA: TGCAGCGTACCGGCAACAGCATACAATGAGCAGTTCTTC
CDR3: CSVPATAYNEQFF
D: -
V: TRBV29-1
size: many
J: TRBJ2-1

DNA: TGCGCCAGCAGCTTGGACAGGGTTTTCCCTGAAGCTCTCTTT
CDR3: CASSLDRVFPEALF
D: -
V: TRBV5-1
size: -
J: TRBJ1-1

DNA: TGCGCCACTTCGGACTACTCGAACACCGGGGAGCTGTTTTTT
CDR3: CATSDYSNTGELFF
D: -
V: TRBV5-1
size: few
J: TRBJ2-2

DNA: TGCAGTGCTCCAAAGACAGGGAAGGGGACCCACCACTCAAACGAGCAGTACTTC
CDR3: CSAPKTGKGTHHSNEQYF
D: TRBD1
V: TRBV20-1
size: few
J: TRBJ2-7

DNA: TGCGCCAGCAGCATCGGACTAGCAGAAGAGACCCAGTACTTC
CDR3: CASSIGLAEETQYF
D: TRBD2
V: TRBV5-1
size: many
J: TRBJ2-5

DNA: TGTGCCAGCAGCTTAGTCACCGGACTGAACACCGGGGAGCTGTTTTTT
CDR3: CASSLVTGLNTGELFF
D: -
V: TRBV7-8
size: few
J: TRBJ2-2

DNA: TGTGCCAGCAGTTCCCAGCGGGTGGGCTTACGCGGGCAGTACTTC
CDR3: CASSSQRVGLRGQYF
D: -
V: TRBV12-3/TRBV12-4
size: many
J: TRBJ2-7

DNA: TGTGCCAGCAGCTTAGAAGTCTCAGGATTACACCAAGAGACCCAGTACTTC
CDR3: CASSLEVSGLHQETQYF
D: -
V: TRBV7-6
size: many
J: TRBJ2-5

DNA: TGTGCCAGCAGCTTTGGGTCGGCGACAGATACGCAGTATTTT
CDR3: CASSFGSATDTQYF
D: -
V: TRBV7-9
size: -
J: TRBJ2-3

DNA: TGTGCCAGCAGAAGTTTGTCTATCTCCTACGAGCAGTACTTC
CDR3: CASRSLSISYEQYF
D: -
V: TRBV27
size: -
J: TRBJ2-7

DNA: TGTGCCAGCAGGCCTCTTGGCAGCCTAGAGACCCAGTACTTC
CDR3: CASRPLGSLETQYF
D: -
V: TRBV27
size: once
J: TRBJ2-5

DNA: TGCGCCAGCAGCTTGGAACTAGCGGGAGCCTACAATGAGCAGTTCTTC
CDR3: CASSLELAGAYNEQFF
D: TRBD2
V: TRBV5-1
size: -
J: TRBJ2-1

DNA: TGTGCCAGCAGCCACGCGATAGGGGACCTGAACACCGGGGAGCTGTTTTTT
CDR3: CASSHAIGDLNTGELFF
D: -
V: TRBV14
size: -
J: TRBJ2-2

DNA: TGTGCCAGCAGCTCGGGATCCGCCGGGGCCAACGTCCTGACTTTC
CDR3: CASSSGSAGANVLTF
D: -
V: TRBV7-9
size: few
J: TRBJ2-6

DNA: TGTGCCACCAGCAGAGGGCTAGCGGGAGGGAATGAGCAGTTCTTC
CDR3: CATSRGLAGGNEQFF
D: TRBD2
V: TRBV15
size: many
J: TRBJ2-1

DNA: TGTGCCAGCAGCTTGGCCTGGACAGGGACGGTGGGGGACAATGAGCAGTTCTTC
CDR3: CASSLAWTGTVGDNEQFF
D: TRBD1
V: TRBV5-5
size: many
J: TRBJ2-1

DNA: TGTGCCATCAGTGAGTCGGCTAGCGGACTACCCTACGAGCAGTACTTC
CDR3: CAISESASGLPYEQYF
D: TRBD2
V: TRBV10-3
size: few
J: TRBJ2-7

DNA: TGCAGTGGAACCGGGACGCCAAACACCGGGGAGCTGTTTTTT
CDR3: CSGTGTPNTGELFF
D: -
V: TRBV20-1
size: many
J: TRBJ2-2

DNA: TGTGCCAGCAGTAGTGAGTTGGGCTCCTACGAGCAGTACTTC
CDR3: CASSSELGSYEQYF
D: -
V: TRBV27
size: many
J: TRBJ2-7

DNA: TGTGCCAGCAGCTTGGGTACGGAAACCTACGAGCAGTACTTC
CDR3: CASSLGTETYEQYF
D: -
V: TRBV5-5
size: -
J: TRBJ2-7

DNA: TGTGCTAGTGCCTATAGCGGGATTACCTACGAGCAGTACTTC
CDR3: CASAYSGITYEQYF
D: TRBD2
V: TRBV12-5
size: many
J: TRBJ2-7

DNA: TGTGCCAGCAGCTTGTCGGATGTCACAGATACGCAGTATTTT
CDR3: CASSLSDVTDTQYF
D: -
V: TRBV7-2
size: few
J: TRBJ2-3

DNA: TGTGCCAGCAGTTTATCTACGAACACCGGGGAGCTGTTTTTT
CDR3: CASSLSTNTGELFF
D: -
V: TRBV27
size: many
J: TRBJ2-2

DNA: TGCAGTGCCCGGGGCCGGACAGCCTATCACGAGCAGTACTTC
CDR3: CSARGRTAYHEQYF
D: -
V: TRBV20-1
size: many
J: TRBJ2-7

DNA: TGCGCCAGCAGCTTGGAATGGGGAAGGAACACCGGGGAGCTGTTTTTT
CDR3: CASSLEWGRNTGELFF
D: -
V: TRBV5-1
size: -
J: TRBJ2-2

DNA: TGCGCCAGCAGCCAAGACCCACAGGGAACCCAAGAGACCCAGTACTTC
CDR3: CASSQDPQGTQETQYF
D: -
V: TRBV4-1
size: few
J: TRBJ2-5

DNA: TGTGCCAGCAGCTCGGGACGCTGGACTGAAGCTTTCTTT
CDR3: CASSSGRWTEAFF
D: -
V: TRBV11-1
size: -
J: TRBJ1-1

DNA: TGCGCCAGCAGCTTCGGGGAGGGCACTGAAGCTTTCTTT
CDR3: CASSFGEGTEAFF
D: -
V: TRBV5-1
size: many
J: TRBJ1-1

DNA: TGTGCCAGCAGTTTTGAGACAGCCGTTTTGGGGGCCACCTTC
CDR3: CASSFETAVLGATF
D: -
V: TRBV27
size: many
J: TRBJ1-2

DNA: TGCAGCGCCGGGGACTCCCACAATGAGCAGTTCTTC
CDR3: CSAGDSHNEQFF
D: -
V: TRBV29-1
size: few
J: TRBJ2-1

DNA: TGTGCCAGCAGTTTCCAGACAACTAACACAGATACGCAGTATTTT
CDR3: CASSFQTTNTDTQYF
D: -
V: TRBV12-3/TRBV12-4
size: many
J: TRBJ2-3

DNA: TGCAGCGTAGACGATCCGGACAGCGGGGGCACTGAAGCTTTCTTT
CDR3: CSVDDPDSGGTEAFF
D: -
V: TRBV29-1
size: many
J: TRBJ1-1

DNA: TGTGCCAGCAGCCCCTGGGCGGGAGCAGGGGATACGCAGTATTTT
CDR3: CASSPWAGAGDTQYF
D: TRBD2
V: TRBV3-1
size: -
J: TRBJ2-3

DNA: TGTGCCAGCACCTGGACGATCTATGGCTACACCTTC
CDR3: CASTWTIYGYTF
D: -
V: TRBV6-5
size: many
J: TRBJ1-2

DNA: TGTGCCAGCAGCCGATCGGGACTAGACCAAGAGACCCAGTACTTC
CDR3: CASSRSGLDQETQYF
D: TRBD2
V: TRBV7-2
size: many
J: TRBJ2-5

DNA: TGTGCCAGCAGCTTTCGCGGACTAGCGGCCGAGCAGTACTTC
CDR3: CASSFRGLAAEQYF
D: TRBD2
V: TRBV7-2
size: many
J: TRBJ2-7

DNA: TGTGCCAGCAGCTTAGATCCGGGGGGGAACTATGGCTACACCTTC
CDR3: CASSLDPGGNYGYTF
D: -
V: TRBV7-2
size: -
J: TRBJ1-2

DNA: TGCAGTGCTAGGGTCCCCAGCGGCTACGAGCAGTACTTC
CDR3: CSARVPSGYEQYF
D: -
V: TRBV20-1
size: few
J: TRBJ2-7

DNA: TGCAGCGTTGAAGAGGGTAGGACAGGTTTGATCGAGCAGTACTTC
CDR3: CSVEEGRTGLIEQYF
D: TRBD1
V: TRBV29-1
size: few
J: TRBJ2-7

DNA: TGTGCCAGCAGATACCCCGGGGCGCTTAACGATGAGCAGTTCTTC
CDR3: CASRYPGALNDEQFF
D: -
V: TRBV6-5
size: many
J: TRBJ2-1

DNA: TGTGCCAGCAGCGTCTCGGGGGTTCAGCCCCAGCATTTT
CDR3: CASSVSGVQPQHF
D: -
V: TRBV9
size: few
J: TRBJ1-5

DNA: TGCGCCAGCAGCCCCCTGTTGGACGGAACCTACGAGCAGTACTTC
CDR3: CASSPLLDGTYEQYF
D: -
V: TRBV5-1
size: -
J: TRBJ2-7

DNA: TGTGCCAGCAGCTTTGAGGATCGGGACAGGGCGCCGGGGGAGCAGTACTTC
CDR3: CASSFEDRDRAPGEQYF
D: TRBD1
V: TRBV13
size: -
J: TRBJ2-7

DNA: TGCAGTGCTAGAGATGACAGAGGGACTAGCGGCTCCTACGAGCAGTACTTC
CDR3: CSARDDRGTSGSYEQYF
D: TRBD2
V: TRBV20-1
size: -
J: TRBJ2-7

DNA: TGCAGTGCCCCGACCACTGAAGCTTTCTTT
CDR3: CSAPTTEAFF
D: -
V: TRBV20-1
size: -
J: TRBJ1-1

DNA: TGCAGTGCTGAGGATCTGGGCAATCAGCCCCAGCATTTT
CDR3: CSAEDLGNQPQHF
D: -
V: TRBV20-1
size: many
J: TRBJ1-5

DNA: TGCGCCAGCCGGACAGGATACGAGCAGTACTTC
CDR3: CASRTGYEQYF
D: TRBD1
V: TRBV5-1
size: many
J: TRBJ2-7

DNA: TGTGCCAGCAGCAAAGATCCGCGGTACTTC
CDR3: CASSKDPRYF
D: -
V: TRBV21-1
size: many
J: TRBJ2-7

DNA: TGTGCCAGCAGCTGGTCGGTGGCGGGTGCTTACGAGCAGTACTTC
CDR3: CASSWSVAGAYEQYF
D: -
V: TRBV28
size: many
J: TRBJ2-7

DNA: TGTGCCAGCAGCCTTCATCTTCAAGGGTACTTGAACACTGAAGCTTTCTTT
CDR3: CASSLHLQGYLNTEAFF
D: -
V: TRBV6-2/TRBV6-3
size: many
J: TRBJ1-1

DNA: TGCAGTGCTAAGGGGGCGGGGGACTACAATGAGCAGTTCTTC
CDR3: CSAKGAGDYNEQFF
D: -
V: TRBV20-1
size: many
J: TRBJ2-1

DNA: TGTGCCAGCAGTTTACTCCGCGGGGACAATGAGCAGTTCTTC
CDR3: CASSLLRGDNEQFF
D: -
V: TRBV28
size: many
J: TRBJ2-1

DNA: TGTGCCAGCAGTTACTTTAGAGGGGCCAACGTCCTGACTTTC
CDR3: CASSYFRGANVLTF
D: -
V: TRBV6-5
size: many
J: TRBJ2-6

DNA: TGTGTCACAGAAGCCGGGGCCGGCGAGCAGTACTTC
CDR3: CVTEAGAGEQYF
D: -
V: TRBV7-9
size: many
J: TRBJ2-7

DNA: TGTGCCAGCAGCTTAGCCGGGAACACTGAAGCTTTCTTT
CDR3: CASSLAGNTEAFF
D: -
V: TRBV7-9
size: many
J: TRBJ1-1

DNA: TGTGCCAGCAGTTCTGAGCGGGAGAAGGTCCACAATGAGCAGTTCTTC
CDR3: CASSSEREKVHNEQFF
D: TRBD2
V: TRBV7-9
size: many
J: TRBJ2-1

DNA: TGTGCCAGCAGCGCCGGGACTTACAGCTCCTACAATGAGCAGTTCTTC
CDR3: CASSAGTYSSYNEQFF
D: -
V: TRBV7-2
size: many
J: TRBJ2-1

DNA: TGCAGTGCTCGCCCATTGGGCCTCGAGCAGTACTTC
CDR3: CSARPLGLEQYF
D: -
V: TRBV20-1
size: many
J: TRBJ2-7